A selection of T cell receptor beta chains follows, all from one sample in a study of blood T cell repertoires in COVID-19. TCRdb keeps only in-frame clones here, not all; method: immunoSEQ multiplex PCR. This table holds 230,000 or so clones, around 90% found once. The sample comprised PBMCs or T cells enriched from blood (not recorded which). The source is a young woman who had recovered from COVID-19. CDR3s leave out the opening cysteine and the closing phenylalanine or tryptophan. The size entry is marked missing in some rows and otherwise reads once, few, many or a size class.

j_call,clone_size,v_call,cdr3_aa
TRBJ1-5,-,TRBV7-6,ASSLGPGALQPQH
TRBJ2-7,-,TRBV18,ASSRERDSYEQY
TRBJ2-5,-,TRBV11-2,ASSLDPIGTSGGLGETQY
TRBJ1-1,-,TRBV4-1,ASSQRHPGTVNTEAF
TRBJ2-7,-,TRBV12-5,ASGLIIGTGTEQY
TRBJ2-3,few,TRBV11-2,ASSLVLASVPDTQY
TRBJ1-2,-,TRBV4-1,ASRWWSGQGARMNYGYT
TRBJ1-5,-,TRBV7-8,ASSLQGAGNQPQH
TRBJ2-2,-,TRBV7-3,ASSLTAPGELF
TRBJ1-1,-,TRBV6-5,ASTRWGGRQAEAF
TRBJ2-2,-,TRBV2,ASSDFGLGNTGELF
TRBJ1-2,-,TRBV10-3,AISDNARAYGYT
TRBJ2-2,-,TRBV7-2,ASSISTSGGPGTGELF
TRBJ2-1,-,TRBV29-1,SVGLSINEQF
TRBJ1-5,-,TRBV6-2/TRBV6-3,ASSSTGVYRPQH
TRBJ1-1,-,TRBV27,ASSPGMNTEAF
TRBJ2-2,-,TRBV2,ASMIAGGPTGELF
TRBJ1-5,few,TRBV7-8,ASSFGWTVSNQPQH
TRBJ1-4,once,TRBV6-5,ASGTLATNEKLF
TRBJ2-5,-,TRBV25-1,ATTGGGWQETQY
TRBJ2-3,once,TRBV7-8,ASSPGLLGEDTQY